This record looks at one T cell receptor (beta chain) sequence and its context. This clone's antigen is unknown. No clone much larger than this one lies a single base away; base qualities are absent. The library relied on the immunoSEQ multiplex PCR assay. TCRdb limited this immuneACCESS table to in-frame rearrangements with V and J called. A share of clones is missing; checked studies link under half to unresolved V genes, and the rest is unexplained. The sample records roughly 79,000 clones, around 95% of which are singletons. Together, the top ten hold 0.36% of the sample. This sample was taken from a study of technical replicates of blood from a few donors (TCRdb year 2017). Trimming at the junction amounts to 4 bases on V and 0 bases on J, and the germline ends lie 14 bases apart. From the cysteine up to the phenylalanine, the CDR3 has a length of 16 residues. Only the CDR3 part of the read is kept: 48 bases, read in frame from the first base. CDR1 and CDR2 (LNHDA, SQIVND) derive from the germline V gene (reference sequence).

The receptor was derived from a human donor in good health. This chain joins TRBV19 to TRBJ2-3; the D segment could be TRBD2, given 5 matching bases. The sequencing input was T cells isolated from PBMCs. The DNA sequence is as follows: TGTGCCAGTAGTAACCCGAGCGGAACTAGCACAGATACGCAGTATTTT. It encodes CASSNPSGTSTDTQYF. Reference TRBV19 and TRBJ2-3 genes cover what lies past the CDR3, so the full variable domain is DGGITQSPKYLFRKEGQNVTLSCEQNLNHDAMYWYRQDPGQGLRLIYYSQIVNDFQKGDIAEGYSVSREKKESFPLTVTSAQKNPTAFYLCASSNPSGTSTDTQYFGPGTRLTVL.